Below are 30 T cell receptor beta chains sequenced from a single sample in a study of CD8+ T cells in alopecia areata. Following extraction, RNA underwent reverse transcription to cDNA, which served as the sequencing template. Method: immunoSEQ multiplex PCR; TCRdb's copy keeps in-frame clones and lacks some. The sample has approximately 280,000 clones, none seen only once. Pooled cells of cutaneous lymph node origin were sorted on CD4, CD8alpha, NKG2D, NKG2ACE and other markers. Sample: CD4+ T cells sorted from a lymph node. Every receptor here comes from a C3H/HeJ mouse with alopecia areata. This mouse strain has H2-k as its MHC haplotype.

This clone was seen only a few times. Gene names are mouse gene names. Read sequence stops 4 residues before the CDR3 end, and the germline J gene provides the missing end. V and J are TRBV13-2 and TRBJ2-1; 8 bases are a match to TRBD2. V shed 2 bases, J shed 6 bases, and the junction held 1 base outside the gene matches. Germline V gene lookup returns CDR1 NNHNN and CDR2 SYGAGS (reference sequence). The CDR3 has 13 amino acids. CDR3 bases read: TGTGCCAGCGGTGAGGGGGGGCTTGCT. Its protein is CASGEGGLA. In full, the CDR3 is CASGEGGLAEQFF.

Concerning this clone: The germline and genes are mouse ones. With the read ending 4 residues before the CDR3 end, the germline J gene is used to fill in that end. The rearrangement joins TRBV5 to TRBJ1-1; the D gene is possibly TRBD1 (5 bases). The germline gives CDR1 LGHNA, CDR2 YNLKQL (reference sequence). This CDR3 has 12 amino acids. V lost 3 bases and J 3 bases, leaving 5 bases between the germline ends. The CDR3 bases that were read are TGTGCCAGCAGCCACAGGGACACA. This sequence encodes CASSHRDT. From start to end, the CDR3 is CASSHRDTEVFF.

A note on this clone: The genes and germline here are from mouse. The read finishes 4 residues shy of the CDR3 end, and the germline J gene is used to complete it. The chain combines TRBV13-1 with TRBJ2-5; 7 bases align to TRBD1. Germline-derived CDR1 and CDR2 are NSHNY and SYGAGN. The CDR3 runs to 15 residues. V was clipped by 6 bases and J by 0 bases; unmatched bases: 7. CDR3 bases read: TGTGCCAGCAATCCAACAGGGGCTAACCAAGAC. Amino acids: CASNPTGANQD. The CDR3 in full is CASNPTGANQDTQYF.

This clone has only a few counts. Gene and germline names: mouse. Read coverage stops 4 residues before the CDR3 terminus; the germline J gene supplies the remainder. The sample carries other DNA sequences with the same CDR3. The rearrangement uses TRBV31 and TRBJ2-2; D possibly corresponds to TRBD1 (6 bases). Trimming took 0 bases from V and 3 from J, leaving 8 bases between them. The CDR3 is 14 residues long. The germline V gene has CDR1 GKSSPN and CDR2 SITVG. The part of the CDR3 DNA that was read is TGTGCCTGGAGTCTAAAGGGGGACACCGGG. It codes for CAWSLKGDTG. The whole CDR3 reads CAWSLKGDTGQLYF.

Comment on this clone: These gene names are mouse names. The read finishes 4 residues shy of the CDR3 end, and the germline J gene is used to complete it. The chain recombines TRBV19 with TRBJ1-2; D is uncertain. Germline lookup yields CDR1 FNHDT and CDR2 SITEND (reference sequence). There are 12 residues in the CDR3. Partial CDR3 DNA: TGTGCCAGCAGTAAAGGGTGGTCC. It translates to CASSKGWS. The full CDR3 protein reads CASSKGWSDYTF.

This clone was seen a few times. Genes here carry mouse names. The read comes to an end 4 residues before the CDR3 does, leaving the germline J gene to fill in the end. This chain uses TRBV17 with TRBJ2-4, with 8 bases fitting TRBD1. The ends lost 6 bases at V and 3 bases at J; junction bases unmatched: 2. CDR1 and CDR2 from the germline V gene are MNHDT and YYDKIL. The CDR3 is made up of 13 amino acids. This CDR3 is CASRHRGQNTLYF. CDR3 DNA, as far as it was read: TGTGCTAGCAGACACAGGGGGCAAAAC.

About this clone itself: Germline and genes: mouse. The read halts 4 residues ahead of the CDR3 end, with the missing end drawn from the germline J gene. The chain joins TRBV13-1 to TRBJ2-2, with 10 bases lining up with TRBD2. V lost 6 bases to trimming and J lost 2 bases; unmatched junction nucleotides: 1. This CDR3 has 14 residues. From germline, CDR1 is NSHNY and CDR2 SYGAGN. This chain's CDR3 is CASKGLGNTGQLYF. The covered CDR3 bases are TGTGCCAGCAAGGGACTGGGGAACACCGGG.

This clone was detected only a few times. Germline and genes: mouse. The CDR3 end lies 4 residues beyond the end of the read and is filled in from the germline J gene. The chain uses TRBV5 and TRBJ1-1; D possibly corresponds to TRBD1 (5 bases). Germline loops: CDR1 LGHNA, CDR2 YNLKQL (reference sequence). V lost 0 bases and J lost 3, with 11 bases in between. CDR3 size: 15 residues. The CDR3 protein is CASSQEEGRDTEVFF. CDR3 DNA (partial): TGTGCCAGCAGCCAAGAGGAGGGGAGGGACACA.

This clone was observed a handful of times. Each gene name is a mouse one. The read ends 4 residues early relative to the CDR3; the germline J gene fills the gap. This sample also contains other DNA sequences that code for the same CDR3. The chain couples TRBV19 to TRBJ2-5, with 10 bases that match TRBD1. This CDR3 has 13 residues. Germline V gene sequence: CDR1 FNHDT, CDR2 SITEND (reference sequence). The CDR3 bases that were read are TGTGCCAGCAGTATGGGACAGGGGGAC. Translation: CASSMGQGD. The full CDR3 sequence reads CASSMGQGDTQYF.

As to this clone: Genes and germline are mouse. The CDR3 end lies 3 residues beyond the end of the read and is filled in from the germline J gene. The chain employs TRBV19 and TRBJ1-6, with 9 bases that match TRBD1. TRBJ1-6 is given ORF status, its function remaining uncertain. V shed 6 bases and J 4 bases; nucleotides not matched to a gene: 8. CDR1 FNHDT and CDR2 SITEND come from the germline V gene (reference sequence). This CDR3 spans 16 amino acids. The chain's CDR3 is CASTVTGGGYNSPLYF. CDR3 DNA (partial): TGTGCCAGCACCGTTACAGGGGGCGGATATAATTCGCCC.

With regard to this clone: Germline and genes here are mouse. The CDR3 extends 4 residues past the end of the read, so its final part is completed from the germline J gene. Other DNA sequences in the same sample also yield this CDR3. The chain uses TRBV1 and TRBJ2-7; the D gene is possibly TRBD1 (6 bases). CDR1 is NSQYPW, CDR2 LRSPGD, per germline (reference sequence). The CDR3 is 14 residues long. The V end lost 0 bases, the J end lost 2 bases, and 8 bases lay between the germline ends. CDR3 DNA, as far as it was read: TGCACCTGCAGTGCAGACAGGGGCGCCTAT. Protein: CTCSADRGAY. The CDR3 in full is CTCSADRGAYEQYF.

As for this clone: Gene names denote mouse genes. The missing CDR3 end, 3 residues past where the read stops, is filled in from the germline J gene. The J gene is TRBJ1-6, the V gene TRBV13-3; D possibly corresponds to TRBD1 (5 bases). TRBJ1-6 counts as an open reading frame of uncertain function. Germline lookup yields CDR1 NNHDY and CDR2 SYVADS. The CDR3 is made up of 14 amino acids. V lost 1 base and J lost 7, with 9 bases in between. The part of the CDR3 DNA that was read is TGTGCCAGCAGTGATCTGGGGGGGAATTCGCCC. Protein sequence: CASSDLGGNSP. Given in full, the CDR3 is CASSDLGGNSPLYF.

This clone was seen more than once but under ten times. Genes and germline come from the mouse. The sequenced fragment ends 4 residues before the CDR3 boundary, so the rest is inferred from the germline J gene. The chain links TRBV13-3 to TRBJ2-5; 9 nucleotides match TRBD1. The V gene's germline CDR1 is NNHDY and CDR2 SYVADS. CDR3 size: 14 residues. The CDR3 protein is CASSEPGTGDTQYF. The CDR3 bases that were read are TGTGCCAGCAGTGAACCCGGGACAGGGGAC.

This clone was detected a few times. Gene names are mouse gene names. The CDR3 is cut off 3 residues early in the read; its end comes from the germline J gene. The chain carries TRBV19 and TRBJ1-6, with 7 bases matching TRBD1. TRBJ1-6 qualifies as an ORF whose function is uncertain. V dropped 0 bases and J dropped 1; count of bases not matched to a gene: 4. CDR1 FNHDT and CDR2 SITEND come from the germline V gene (reference sequence). The CDR3 is 17 amino acids. CDR3 region: CASSIAGGPSYNSPLYF. The sequenced part of the CDR3 DNA is TGTGCCAGCAGTATAGCAGGGGGTCCATCCTATAATTCGCCC.

Concerning this clone itself: These gene names are mouse names. The read is 3 residues too short to cover the CDR3 end, so that end is filled in from the germline J gene. This sequence joins TRBV5 and TRBJ1-6; D not certain. Being an ORF, TRBJ1-6 has a function that is uncertain. This CDR3 has 12 residues. Trimming removed 3 bases from V and 8 bases from J, with 5 bases in between. CDR1 LGHNA and CDR2 YNLKQL come from the germline V gene (reference sequence). CDR3 loop: CASSQNHSPLYF. The DNA read from the CDR3 is TGTGCCAGCAGCCAGAACCATTCGCCC.

This clone turned up a few times. All gene names here are mouse names. The read terminates 4 residues ahead of where the CDR3 ends, so the germline J gene completes it. V gene TRBV19 combines with J gene TRBJ1-2; D is possibly TRBD1 (6 bases). Germline CDR1 FNHDT, CDR2 SITEND (reference sequence). This CDR3 is 14 amino acids long. V dropped 4 bases and J dropped 4 bases, with 14 bases sitting between them. CDR3 DNA, as far as it was read: TGTGCCAGCAGTCCCCCAGGGGAGTTCTCC. Its protein is CASSPPGEFS. The CDR3 as a whole reads CASSPPGEFSDYTF.

This clone was seen a handful of times. Germline and genes: mouse. From the germline J gene comes the end of the CDR3, since the read stops 4 residues before it. Other DNA sequences in the same sample also yield this CDR3. The V gene is TRBV5, the J gene TRBJ2-5; TRBD1 matches at 7 bases. V dropped 4 bases and J dropped 2; count of bases not matched to a gene: 3. Germline values: CDR1 LGHNA, CDR2 YNLKQL (reference sequence). CDR3 length: 14 amino acids. The CDR3 loop reads CASSPRQGQDTQYF. The covered CDR3 bases are TGTGCCAGCAGCCCTCGACAGGGCCAAGAC.

Worth noting for this clone: The listed genes are named as in mouse. The read gets to within 4 residues of the CDR3 end, and the germline J gene fills in the rest. The V call is TRBV31, the J call TRBJ2-2, with D possibly TRBD1 on 7 matching bases. Germline V gives CDR1 GKSSPN, CDR2 SITVG. The CDR3 length is 15 residues. Trimming removed 3 bases at V and 0 bases at J, with 11 bases between. The CDR3 sequence: CAWSQGGANTGQLYF. The covered CDR3 bases are TGTGCCTGGAGCCAGGGGGGTGCAAACACCGGG.

This clone was detected ten times or more. Gene names are the mouse ones. The read gets to within 4 residues of the CDR3 end, and the germline J gene fills in the rest. This sample also contains other DNA sequences that code for the same CDR3. This rearrangement joins TRBV17 to TRBJ2-2; 10 bases map to TRBD2. Germline CDR1 MNHDT, CDR2 YYDKIL. The CDR3 has 16 amino acids. V dropped 3 bases and J dropped 0; count of bases not matched to a gene: 1. The CDR3 sequence: CASSRDWGTNTGQLYF. CDR3 DNA (partial): TGTGCTAGCAGTAGGGACTGGGGGACAAACACCGGG. Full variable domain (rest looked up from reference TRBV17 and TRBJ2-2): DTTVKQNPRYKLARVGKPVNLICSQTMNHDTMYWYQKKPNQAPKLLLFYYDKILNREADTFEKFQSSRPNNSFCSLYIGSAGLEYSAMYLCASSRDWGTNTGQLYFGEGSKLTVL.

This clone came up a few times. Any gene name here is a mouse gene name. Incomplete CDR3 DNA: TGTGCTAGACAGGCCTCCTAT. Translated, it gives CARQASY. The CDR3, in full, reads CARQASYEQYF. The chain uses TRBV17 and TRBJ2-7, with D possibly matching TRBD1 (5 bases). The DNA ends 4 residues before the CDR3 does, and the rest of the CDR3 is filled in from the germline J gene. Trimming pared 9 bases from V and 0 bases from J, leaving 6 bases between. This CDR3 spans 11 amino acids. Germline CDR1 reads MNHDT; CDR2 reads YYDKIL.

Comments on this clone: A clone one base away is much larger, so this may be a read error. Mouse germline and gene names are used. Different DNA sequences within this sample yield the same CDR3. CDR3 DNA (partial): TGCACCTGCAGTGCAGTGGGGGAGCAAGAC. This codes for CTCSAVGEQD. The complete CDR3 reads CTCSAVGEQDTQYF. The chain employs TRBV1 and TRBJ2-5; possibly TRBD2 for D (6 bases). The read falls 4 residues short of the CDR3 end, and the missing part is taken from the germline J gene. The CDR3 has 14 amino acids. Germline values: CDR1 NSQYPW, CDR2 LRSPGD (reference sequence). The V end lost 1 base, the J end lost 3 bases, and 8 bases lay between the germline ends. The variable domain in full, completed from reference TRBV1 and TRBJ2-5, reads VTLLEQNPRWRLVPRGQAVNLRCILKNSQYPWMSWYQQDLQKQLQWLFTLRSPGDKEVKSLPGADYLATRVTDTELRLQVANMSQGRTLYCTCSAVGEQDTQYFGPGTRLLVL.

On this clone itself: Gene names and germline refer to mouse. The CDR3 is cut off 4 residues early in the read; its end comes from the germline J gene. V gene TRBV17 combines with J gene TRBJ2-7; D might be TRBD2 (6 bases). Trimming took off 5 bases at V and 0 bases at J, with 11 bases between the two ends. Germline loops: CDR1 MNHDT, CDR2 YYDKIL. The CDR3 is made up of 14 amino acids. CDR3 loop: CASSGGLSSYEQYF. The DNA read from the CDR3 is TGTGCTAGCAGTGGGGGACTTAGCTCCTAT. Together with reference TRBV17 and TRBJ2-7, the CDR3 gives the full variable domain: DTTVKQNPRYKLARVGKPVNLICSQTMNHDTMYWYQKKPNQAPKLLLFYYDKILNREADTFEKFQSSRPNNSFCSLYIGSAGLEYSAMYLCASSGGLSSYEQYFGPGTRLTVL.

This clone was found a few times. Here the gene names and germline are mouse. The read comes to an end 4 residues before the CDR3 does, leaving the germline J gene to fill in the end. The chain combines TRBV13-1 with TRBJ2-1; possibly TRBD1 for D (6 bases). Trimming removed 5 bases at V and 1 base at J, with 13 bases between. The CDR3 is 15 amino acids. Germline V lookup: CDR1 NSHNY, CDR2 SYGAGN. This CDR3 is CASRKPGQNYAEQFF. The DNA read from the CDR3 is TGTGCCAGCAGGAAACCGGGACAAAACTATGCT.

This clone was detected only a few times. Gene names and germline refer to mouse. The read comes to an end 4 residues before the CDR3 does, leaving the germline J gene to fill in the end. The V gene is TRBV19, the J gene TRBJ2-7, with D possibly matching TRBD2 (6 bases). Germline CDR1 is FNHDT and CDR2 is SITEND (reference sequence). This CDR3 contains 14 residues. CDR3 amino acids: CASSIPGWGYEQYF. CDR3 DNA, as far as it was read: TGTGCCAGCAGTATACCGGGCTGGGGTTAT.

This clone turned up a few times. Here the gene names and germline are mouse. The CDR3 goes on 4 residues after the read ends, and that part is filled in from the germline J gene. The chain couples TRBV16 to TRBJ2-1, with 14 bases matching TRBD2. CDR1 is SGHSA, CDR2 FRNQAP, per germline. The CDR3 sequence is 19 residues long. The junction had 11 bases not matched to a gene; V was cut back by 1 base and J by 6 bases. Here the CDR3 reads CASSLVGRDWGGAGAEQFF. The sequenced CDR3 bases are TGTGCAAGCAGCTTAGTTGGGAGGGACTGGGGGGGCGCGGGTGCT.

Notes on this clone: The genes are named according to mouse. The CDR3 end is not reached by the read, which stops 4 residues before it; the germline J gene fills it in. V gene TRBV1 combines with J gene TRBJ2-1; 12 positions match TRBD1. Germline CDR1 NSQYPW, CDR2 LRSPGD (reference sequence). The length of the CDR3 is 14 residues. J lost 6 bases, V lost 6 bases, and 3 bases had no gene match. The CDR3 protein is CTCRGTGGFAEQFF. CDR3 bases read: TGCACCTGCAGGGGGACAGGGGGCTTTGCT.

This clone was counted between two and nine times. Germline and genes: mouse. Read coverage stops 4 residues before the CDR3 terminus; the germline J gene supplies the remainder. The genes are TRBV5 and TRBJ1-1; D unclear. From germline, CDR1 is LGHNA and CDR2 YNLKQL (reference sequence). V was clipped by 2 bases and J by 1 base, with 5 bases between them. CDR3 size: 13 residues. CDR3 sequence reads: CASSQTWNTEVFF. The covered CDR3 bases are TGTGCCAGCAGCCAAACGTGGAACACA.

This clone was recorded a few times. Gene names follow the mouse nomenclature. The read terminates 4 residues before the CDR3 end, so the remaining end is supplied by the germline J gene. The chain joins TRBV13-1 to TRBJ2-5, with TRBD1 matching over 7 bases. Trimming removed 3 bases from V and 0 bases from J; junction bases left unmatched: 4. In germline, CDR1 is NSHNY, CDR2 SYGAGN. This CDR3 contains 15 residues. CDR3 DNA (partial): TGTGCCAGCAGTGGACAGGGAGATAACCAAGAC. It codes for CASSGQGDNQD. The complete CDR3 sequence is CASSGQGDNQDTQYF.

Turning to this clone: Any gene name here is a mouse gene name. The sequence runs out 4 residues before the end of the CDR3; the remainder is reconstructed from the germline J gene. The chain links TRBV5 to TRBJ2-1; 12 positions match TRBD1. This CDR3 has 16 amino acids. Germline CDR1 LGHNA, CDR2 YNLKQL (reference sequence). J gave up 3 bases and V 2 bases, and 2 bases lay outside the gene matches. The CDR3 bases that were read are TGTGCCAGCAGCCAACCGGGACAGGGGGCCTATGCT. Protein: CASSQPGQGAYA. From start to end, the CDR3 is CASSQPGQGAYAEQFF.

This clone was seen a handful of times. Genes and germline are mouse. The CDR3 is cut off 4 residues early in the read; its end comes from the germline J gene. The sample has other DNA sequences that encode this CDR3 too. The V and J genes are TRBV19 and TRBJ2-7; D unclear. The CDR3 loop spans 11 amino acids. The germline gives CDR1 FNHDT, CDR2 SITEND (reference sequence). The covered CDR3 bases are TGTGCCAGCAGTATACTGTAT. It is translated as CASSILY. The complete CDR3 reads CASSILYEQYF.